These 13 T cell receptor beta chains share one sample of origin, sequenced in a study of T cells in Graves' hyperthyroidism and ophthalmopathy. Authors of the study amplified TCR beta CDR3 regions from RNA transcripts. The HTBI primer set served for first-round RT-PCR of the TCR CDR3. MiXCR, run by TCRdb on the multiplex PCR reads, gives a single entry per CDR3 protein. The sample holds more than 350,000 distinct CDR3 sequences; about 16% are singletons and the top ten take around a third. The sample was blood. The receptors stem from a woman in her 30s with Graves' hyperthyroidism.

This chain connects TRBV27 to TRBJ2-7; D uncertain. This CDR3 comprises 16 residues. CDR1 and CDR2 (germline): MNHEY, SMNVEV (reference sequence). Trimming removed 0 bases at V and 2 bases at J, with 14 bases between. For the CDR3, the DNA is TGTGCCAGCAGTTTATCGTGGGGTGCCACCGCCTACGAGCAGTACTTC. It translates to CASSLSWGATAYEQYF.

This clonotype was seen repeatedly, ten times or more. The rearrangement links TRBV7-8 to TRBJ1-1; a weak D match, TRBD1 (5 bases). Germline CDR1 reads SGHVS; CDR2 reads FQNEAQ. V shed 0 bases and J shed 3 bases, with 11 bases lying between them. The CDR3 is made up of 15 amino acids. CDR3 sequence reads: CASSLARGGDTEAFF. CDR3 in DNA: TGTGCCAGCAGCTTAGCCCGTGGAGGGGACACTGAAGCTTTCTTT.

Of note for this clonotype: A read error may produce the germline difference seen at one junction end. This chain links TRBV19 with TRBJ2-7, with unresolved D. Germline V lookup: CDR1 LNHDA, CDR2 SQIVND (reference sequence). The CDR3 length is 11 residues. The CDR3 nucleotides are TGTGCCAGTAGTATACGGAACGAGCAGCACTTC. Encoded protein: CASSIRNEQHF. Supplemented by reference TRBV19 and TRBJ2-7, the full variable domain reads DGGITQSPKYLFRKEGQNVTLSCEQNLNHDAMYWYRQDPGQGLRLIYYSQIVNDFQKGDIAEGYSVSREKKESFPLTVTSAQKNPTAFYLCASSIRNEQHFGPGTRLTVT.

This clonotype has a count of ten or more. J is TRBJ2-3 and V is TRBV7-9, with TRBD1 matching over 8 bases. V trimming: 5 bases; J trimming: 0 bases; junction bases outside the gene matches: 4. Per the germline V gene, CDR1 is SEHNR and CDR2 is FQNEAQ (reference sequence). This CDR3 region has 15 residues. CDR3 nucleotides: TGTGCCAGCAGCATTCGACAGGGGAGCACAGATACGCAGTATTTT. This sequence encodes CASSIRQGSTDTQYF.

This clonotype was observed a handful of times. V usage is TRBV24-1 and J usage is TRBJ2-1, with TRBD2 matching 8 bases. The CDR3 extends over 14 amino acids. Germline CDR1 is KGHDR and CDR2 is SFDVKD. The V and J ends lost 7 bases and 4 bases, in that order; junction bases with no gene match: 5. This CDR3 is CATRGGRTYNEQFF. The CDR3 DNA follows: TGTGCCACCAGGGGCGGGAGGACTTACAATGAGCAGTTCTTC.

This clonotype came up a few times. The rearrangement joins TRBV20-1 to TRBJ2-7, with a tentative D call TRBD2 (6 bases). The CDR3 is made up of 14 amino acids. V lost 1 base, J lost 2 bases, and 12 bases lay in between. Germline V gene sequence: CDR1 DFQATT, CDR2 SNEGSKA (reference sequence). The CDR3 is CSARGRAGPYEQYF. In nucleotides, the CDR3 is TGCAGTGCTAGAGGGCGAGCGGGCCCCTACGAGCAGTACTTC.

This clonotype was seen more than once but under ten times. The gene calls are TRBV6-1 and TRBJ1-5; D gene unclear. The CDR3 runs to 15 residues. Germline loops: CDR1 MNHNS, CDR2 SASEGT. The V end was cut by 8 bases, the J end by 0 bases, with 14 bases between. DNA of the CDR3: TGTGCCAGCTTATCGACACATAATAGCAATCAGCCCCAGCATTTT. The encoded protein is CASLSTHNSNQPQHF.

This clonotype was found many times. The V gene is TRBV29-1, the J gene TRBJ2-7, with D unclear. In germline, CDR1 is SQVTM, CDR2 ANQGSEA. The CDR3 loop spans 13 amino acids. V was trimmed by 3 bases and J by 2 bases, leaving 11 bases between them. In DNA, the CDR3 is TGCAGCGTTGAGCGGCTATCTCCCTACGAGCAGTACTTC. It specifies CSVERLSPYEQYF.

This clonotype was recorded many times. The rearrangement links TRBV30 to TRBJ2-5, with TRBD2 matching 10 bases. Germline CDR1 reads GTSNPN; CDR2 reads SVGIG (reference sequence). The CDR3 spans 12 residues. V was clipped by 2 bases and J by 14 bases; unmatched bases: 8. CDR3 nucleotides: TGTGCCTGGAGTAGACTAGCGGGCCCTCTTTACTTC. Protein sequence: CAWSRLAGPLYF.

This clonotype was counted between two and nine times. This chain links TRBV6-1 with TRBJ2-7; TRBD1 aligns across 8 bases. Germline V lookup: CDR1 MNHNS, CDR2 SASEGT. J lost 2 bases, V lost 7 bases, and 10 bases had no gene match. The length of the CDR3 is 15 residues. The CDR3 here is CASTRGGQETYEQYF. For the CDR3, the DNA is TGTGCCAGCACACGTGGGGGACAGGAGACCTACGAGCAGTACTTC.

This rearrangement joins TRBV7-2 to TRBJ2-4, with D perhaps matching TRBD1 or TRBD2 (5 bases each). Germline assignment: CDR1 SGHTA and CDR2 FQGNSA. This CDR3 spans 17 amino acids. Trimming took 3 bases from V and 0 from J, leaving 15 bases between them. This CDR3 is CASSFTGRMLAKNIQYF. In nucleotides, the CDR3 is TGTGCCAGCAGCTTCACGGGACGGATGCTAGCCAAAAACATTCAGTACTTC.

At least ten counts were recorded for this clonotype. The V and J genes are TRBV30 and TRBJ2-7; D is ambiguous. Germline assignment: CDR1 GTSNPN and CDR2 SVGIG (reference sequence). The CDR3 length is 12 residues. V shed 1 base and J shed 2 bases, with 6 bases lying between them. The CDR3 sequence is CAWSGGPYEQYF. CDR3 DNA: TGTGCCTGGAGTGGGGGTCCCTACGAGCAGTACTTC.

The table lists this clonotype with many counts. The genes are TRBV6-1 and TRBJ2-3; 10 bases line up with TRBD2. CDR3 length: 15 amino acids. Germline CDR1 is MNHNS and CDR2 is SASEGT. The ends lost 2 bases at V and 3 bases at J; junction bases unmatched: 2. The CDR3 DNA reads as TGTGCCAGCAGTGAACTAGCGGGAGCTACAGATACGCAGTATTTT. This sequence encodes CASSELAGATDTQYF.